This T cell receptor beta chain was found in a study of T cell responses to AZD1222 COVID-19 vaccine. General study points: CD4 TCRs covered the whole spike, strongest at regions 160-218 and 743-854.

As concerns this clone: Its antigen is as yet unknown.

The table came from immunoSEQ multiplex PCR; TCRdb's copy has only in-frame clones and leaves some out. The sample records 150,000 to 200,000 clones, around 94% being singletons. This CDR3 has 14 amino acids. The V gene end was trimmed by 6 bases and the J gene end by 12 bases; junction bases not matched to a gene: 7. The germline CDR1 and CDR2 sequences are MNHEY and SVGAGI. The chain recombines TRBV6-5 with TRBJ2-1, with TRBD2 matching 14 bases. This clonotype was sampled from an adult in good health. The source was peripheral blood, collected on day 0 of AZD1222 vaccination. In nucleotides, the CDR3 is TGTGCCAGCAGGGGACTAGCGGGAGCAGGGGGGCAGTTCTTC. It encodes CASRGLAGAGGQFF.